The clone carrying this T cell receptor beta chain showed up just a few times. The method was immunoSEQ multiplex PCR; TCRdb's version includes in-frame clones alone and lacks a portion of them. The data contain about 43,000 clones, 83% of them seen just once; the ten biggest clones take up roughly 15%. This entry belongs to a study of PD-L1 blockade in urothelial cancer. Time point given: peripheral blood 6 weeks after treatment start. Looked up from germline, CDR1 is SGHAT and CDR2 is FQNNGV. V shed 2 bases and J shed 10 bases, with 15 bases lying between them. The CDR3 sequence is 15 residues long.

The source of this sequence is a man in his 60s with urothelial cancer. The sequencing here drew on PBMCs, taken around atezolizumab (anti-PD-L1) treatment. The rearrangement uses TRBV11-2 and TRBJ1-6, with D hard to call. The CDR3 here is CASSLWEGVRSPLHF. Written as DNA, the CDR3 is TGTGCCAGCAGCTTATGGGAGGGCGTAAGGTCACCCCTCCACTTT. The full variable domain, rest sourced from reference TRBV11-2 and TRBJ1-6, is EAGVAQSPRYKIIEKRQSVAFWCNPISGHATLYWYQQILGQGPKLLIQFQNNGVVDDSQLPKDRFSAERLKGVDSTLKIQPAKLEDSAVYLCASSLWEGVRSPLHFGNGTRLTVT.